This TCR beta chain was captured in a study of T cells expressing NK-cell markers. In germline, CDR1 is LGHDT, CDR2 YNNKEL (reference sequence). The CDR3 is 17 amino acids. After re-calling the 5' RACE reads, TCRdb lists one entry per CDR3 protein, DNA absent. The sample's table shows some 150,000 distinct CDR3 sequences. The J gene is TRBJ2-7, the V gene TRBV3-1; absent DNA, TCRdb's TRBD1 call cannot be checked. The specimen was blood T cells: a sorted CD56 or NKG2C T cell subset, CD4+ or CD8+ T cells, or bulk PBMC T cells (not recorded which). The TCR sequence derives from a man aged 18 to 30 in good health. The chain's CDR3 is CASSQLYRGPSSYEQYF.